The 17 T cell receptor beta chains below were found in one sample sequenced in a study of blood T cell repertoires in COVID-19. Clones were read by immunoSEQ multiplex PCR, and TCRdb kept only the in-frame ones, dropping some. The repertoire holds roughly 150,000 clones, roughly 80% seen once, with around 7.1% in the top ten. Sequencing was performed on PBMCs or T cells enriched from blood (not recorded which). The receptors here all came from a man aged 50 to 59 who had recovered from COVID-19.

This clone has a single count. The V gene is TRBV5-1, the J gene TRBJ2-1; TRBD2 aligns across 15 bases. The length of the CDR3 is 16 residues. Germline values: CDR1 SGHRS, CDR2 YFSETQ. V lost 0 bases, J lost 8 bases, and 3 bases stayed unmatched. The CDR3 loop reads CASSLGTSGGADEQFF. The CDR3, as DNA: TGCGCCAGCAGCTTGGGGACTAGCGGGGGGGCGGATGAGCAGTTCTTC.

The rearrangement joins TRBV3-1 (or the pseudogene TRBV3-2) to TRBJ1-4, with D perhaps matching TRBD1 (5 bases). This CDR3 has 16 amino acids. With 0 bases removed from V and 8 bases from J, the gap between germline ends came to 16 bases. The germline CDR1 and CDR2 sequences are LGHDT and YNNKEL (reference sequence). As DNA, the CDR3 is TGTGCCAGCAGCCAAGACTTTCCGGACACTGGAGAAAAACTGTTTTTT. Translated, it gives CASSQDFPDTGEKLFF.

This sequence joins TRBV7-7 and TRBJ1-2; D possibly corresponds to TRBD1 (5 bases). Between the trimmed V and J ends, which lost 1 base and 4 bases, there was a span of 13 bases. Germline loops: CDR1 SSHAT, CDR2 FNYEAQ (reference sequence). The CDR3 is 15 residues long. CDR3 in DNA: TGTGCCAGCAGCTTAGATAGGGGAAGGGGCTATGGCTACACCTTC. It encodes CASSLDRGRGYGYTF.

In its sample, this clone was seen once. This chain uses TRBV7-9 with TRBJ1-1, with 7 bases that match TRBD1. CDR3 length: 14 residues. Per germline, CDR1 SEHNR and CDR2 FQNEAQ (reference sequence). V lost 2 bases to trimming and J lost 9 bases; unmatched junction nucleotides: 9. CDR3 in DNA: TGTGCCAGCAGCTTACGGGCAGGGACAGAAAAAGCTTTCTTT. It is translated as CASSLRAGTEKAFF.

This CDR3 reads CASSQGARLIELSGNTIYF. The CDR3 DNA reads TGCGCCAGCAGCCAAGGCGCGAGACTGATCGAACTCTCTGGAAACACCATATATTTT. The chain is built from TRBV4-3 and TRBJ1-3; no clear D. V lost 1 base to trimming and J lost 0 bases, with 19 bases between them. From germline, CDR1 is LGHNA and CDR2 YSLEER. This CDR3 is 19 amino acids long.

The chain has TRBV5-1 and TRBJ2-1; a weak D match, TRBD1 (6 bases). This CDR3 is 14 amino acids long. Germline CDR1 SGHRS, CDR2 YFSETQ. V lost 0 bases, J lost 7 bases, and 11 bases lay in between. Here the CDR3 reads CASSLGQGSNEQFF. DNA of the CDR3: TGCGCCAGCAGCTTGGGTCAGGGGTCAAATGAGCAGTTCTTC.

V gene TRBV3-1 (or the pseudogene TRBV3-2) combines with J gene TRBJ2-2; D is unresolved. The V end was cut by 3 bases, the J end by 2 bases, with 10 bases between. The germline V gene has CDR1 LGHDT and CDR2 YNNKEL (reference sequence). This CDR3 has 15 residues. CDR3 amino acids: CASSQRISNTGELFF. The CDR3 DNA reads as TGTGCCAGCAGCCAGCGGATAAGTAACACCGGGGAGCTGTTTTTT.

The V and J genes are TRBV3-1 (or the pseudogene TRBV3-2) and TRBJ2-1, with 9 bases fitting TRBD2. CDR1 is LGHDT and CDR2 is YNNKEL in the germline V gene (reference sequence). Trimming removed 2 bases from V and 8 bases from J; junction bases left unmatched: 10. The CDR3 sequence is 16 residues long. The chain's CDR3 is CASSQRAGGIVDEQFF. The CDR3 DNA is TGTGCCAGCAGCCAACGAGCGGGGGGAATTGTCGATGAGCAGTTCTTC.

V gene TRBV5-1 combines with J gene TRBJ2-7; 8 nucleotides agree with TRBD1. The germline gives CDR1 SGHRS, CDR2 YFSETQ. After removal of 0 bases from V and 2 bases from J, the junction contained 4 bases not matched to a gene. The CDR3 covers 15 residues. Here the CDR3 reads CASSLGGQETYEQYF. In nucleotides, the CDR3 is TGCGCCAGCAGCTTGGGGGGACAGGAGACCTACGAGCAGTACTTC.

CDR3 loop: CASSQDLDRNQPQHF. DNA for the CDR3: TGTGCCAGCAGCCAAGATTTAGACAGAAATCAGCCCCAGCATTTT. The V call is TRBV4-2, the J call TRBJ1-5; perhaps TRBD1 as D (5 bases). Trimming took off 0 bases at V and 4 bases at J, with 10 bases between the two ends. Germline CDR1 is LGHNA and CDR2 is YNFKEQ. This CDR3 has 15 amino acids.

The gene calls are TRBV12-5 and TRBJ1-1; D may be TRBD1 (6 bases). This CDR3 has 16 amino acids. The V end lost 1 base, the J end lost 3 bases, and 15 bases lay between the germline ends. Germline V CDR1 and CDR2: LGHNT, FRNRAP. In DNA, the CDR3 is TGTGCTAGTGGTTTGGACGCAACAGGGTGGGACACTGAAGCTTTCTTT. As protein: CASGLDATGWDTEAFF.

The rearrangement uses TRBV3-1 (or the pseudogene TRBV3-2) and TRBJ2-5; D unclear. The V gene's germline CDR1 is LGHDT and CDR2 YNNKEL (reference sequence). This CDR3 contains 14 residues. Trimming removed 0 bases from V and 2 bases from J, with 7 bases in between. This chain's CDR3 is CASSQDLPQETQYF. CDR3 coding DNA: TGTGCCAGCAGCCAAGATCTCCCGCAAGAGACCCAGTACTTC.

The V and J genes are TRBV9 and TRBJ1-1; possible D gene TRBD1, 5 bases. The CDR3 covers 13 residues. Trimming shortened V by 5 bases and J by 2 bases, and 10 bases separated the two germline ends. CDR1 is SGDLS and CDR2 is YYNGEE in the germline V gene. CDR3 protein: CASSIGHNTEAFF. The CDR3 DNA is TGTGCCAGCAGTATCGGACACAACACTGAAGCTTTCTTT.

This chain connects TRBV11-2 to TRBJ2-3, with 10 bases matching TRBD2. The CDR3 covers 15 residues. V gave up 3 bases and J gave up 6 bases; unmatched junction bases: 6. Germline assignment: CDR1 SGHAT and CDR2 FQNNGV. The CDR3 DNA reads as TGTGCCAGCAGCTTCAGAGAGCGGGGGGGCGATACGCAGTATTTT. This codes for CASSFRERGGDTQYF. The variable domain in full, with the rest retrieved from reference TRBV11-2 and TRBJ2-3, is EAGVAQSPRYKIIEKRQSVAFWCNPISGHATLYWYQQILGQGPKLLIQFQNNGVVDDSQLPKDRFSAERLKGVDSTLKIQPAKLEDSAVYLCASSFRERGGDTQYFGPGTRLTVL.

This chain links TRBV5-5 with TRBJ2-3; 9 nucleotides align to TRBD1. J gave up 4 bases and V 1 base, and 10 bases lay outside the gene matches. This CDR3 region has 17 residues. Germline loops: CDR1 SGHKS, CDR2 YYEKEE (reference sequence). The CDR3 DNA sequence: TGTGCCAGCAGCTTGTATACCACAGGGGGCGTCCCAGATACGCAGTATTTT. Translated, it gives CASSLYTTGGVPDTQYF. The variable domain in full, completed from reference TRBV5-5 and TRBJ2-3, reads DAGVTQSPTHLIKTRGQQVTLRCSPISGHKSVSWYQQVLGQGPQFIFQYYEKEERGRGNFPDRFSARQFPNYSSELNVNALLLGDSALYLCASSLYTTGGVPDTQYFGPGTRLTVL.

The gene calls are TRBV7-2 and TRBJ1-5, with TRBD1 identical over 7 bases. Trimming took 0 bases from V and 11 from J; bases not matched to a gene: 7. This CDR3 has 14 amino acids. In germline, CDR1 is SGHTA, CDR2 FQGNSA. CDR3: CASSLATAQGAQHF. CDR3 coding DNA: TGTGCCAGCAGCTTAGCGACAGCCCAGGGGGCCCAGCATTTT. The entire variable domain, with the rest obtained from reference TRBV7-2 and TRBJ1-5, is as follows: GAGVSQSPSNKVTEKGKDVELRCDPISGHTALYWYRQSLGQGLEFLIYFQGNSAPDKSGLPSDRFSAERTGGSVSTLTIQRTQQEDSAVYLCASSLATAQGAQHFGDGTRLSIL.

V and J are TRBV5-1 and TRBJ1-2; D remains ambiguous. V lost 0 bases to trimming and J lost 0 bases, with 6 bases between them. There are 14 residues in the CDR3. Germline V gene data show CDR1 as SGHRS and CDR2 as YFSETQ. The CDR3 nucleotides read TGCGCCAGCAGCTTGGAACTGGCTAACTATGGCTACACCTTC. It is translated as CASSLELANYGYTF. Supplemented by reference TRBV5-1 and TRBJ1-2, the full variable domain reads KAGVTQTPRYLIKTRGQQVTLSCSPISGHRSVSWYQQTPGQGLQFLFEYFSETQRNKGNFPGRFSGRQFSNSRSEMNVSTLELGDSALYLCASSLELANYGYTFGSGTRLTVV.